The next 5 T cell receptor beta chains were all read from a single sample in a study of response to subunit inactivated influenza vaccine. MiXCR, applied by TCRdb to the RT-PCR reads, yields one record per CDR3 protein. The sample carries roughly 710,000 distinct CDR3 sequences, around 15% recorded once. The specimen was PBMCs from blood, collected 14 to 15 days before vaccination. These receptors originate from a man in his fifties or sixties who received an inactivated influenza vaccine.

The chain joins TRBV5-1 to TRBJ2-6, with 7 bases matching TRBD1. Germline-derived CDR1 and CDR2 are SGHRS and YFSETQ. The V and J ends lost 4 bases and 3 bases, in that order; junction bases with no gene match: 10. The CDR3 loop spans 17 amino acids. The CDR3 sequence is CASSDLRQGGGANVLTF. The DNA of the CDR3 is TGCGCCAGCAGCGACTTACGACAGGGTGGTGGGGCCAACGTCCTGACTTTC.

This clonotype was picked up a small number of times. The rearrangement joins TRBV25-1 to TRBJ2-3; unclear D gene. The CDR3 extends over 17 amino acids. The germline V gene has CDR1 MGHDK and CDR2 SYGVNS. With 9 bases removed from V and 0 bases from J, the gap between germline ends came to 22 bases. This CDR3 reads CARTTPSLAHSTDTQYF. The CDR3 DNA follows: TGTGCCAGAACCACCCCCTCTTTAGCCCATAGCACAGATACGCAGTATTTT.

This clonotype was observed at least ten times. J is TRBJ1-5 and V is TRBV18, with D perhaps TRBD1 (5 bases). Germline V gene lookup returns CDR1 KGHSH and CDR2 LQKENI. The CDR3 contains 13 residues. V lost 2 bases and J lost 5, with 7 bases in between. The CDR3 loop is CASSPDRDQPQHF. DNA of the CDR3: TGTGCCAGCTCACCAGACAGAGATCAGCCCCAGCATTTT.

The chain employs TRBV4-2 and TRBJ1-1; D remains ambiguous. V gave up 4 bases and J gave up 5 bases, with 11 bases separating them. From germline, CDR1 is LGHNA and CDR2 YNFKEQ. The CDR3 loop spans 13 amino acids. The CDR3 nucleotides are TGTGCCAGCAGCCGCCCCGGGGAGACTGAAGCTTTCTTT. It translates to CASSRPGETEAFF.

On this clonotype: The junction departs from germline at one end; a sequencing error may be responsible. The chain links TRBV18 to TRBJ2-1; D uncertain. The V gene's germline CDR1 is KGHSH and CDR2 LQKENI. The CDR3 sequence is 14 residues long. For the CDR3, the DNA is TGTGCCAGCTCCCCACTGCAGGCTGGGGATGAGCAGTTCTTC. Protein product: CASSPLQAGDEQFF.